The rows below give T cell receptor beta chains drawn from one sample of a study of CXCR3-negative and CXCR3-positive naive CD8 T cells. TCRdb derives one entry per CDR3 protein from the 5' RACE reads, leaving out DNA. This specimen shows roughly 55,000 distinct CDR3 sequences; the ten leading clones hold approximately 0.52%. The sequencing sample was made of naive CXCR3+ CD8+ T cells from blood. All receptors derive from a human donor in good health. Some clones in this sample may be carry-over from other donors' samples. CDR3s include the opening cysteine and the closing phenylalanine or tryptophan.

j_call v_call cdr3_length cdr3_aa
TRBJ1-4 TRBV29-1 13 CSVGDTVKKELFF
TRBJ2-7 TRBV28 15 CASSPGTSTLYEQYF
TRBJ2-7 TRBV7-9 13 CASSDYPGNEQYF
TRBJ1-1 TRBV11-2 13 CASSFAETPEAFF
TRBJ1-2 TRBV29-1 15 CSVEDRVGSNYGYTF
TRBJ2-3 TRBV10-3 16 CAIRPSSGGLTDTQYF
TRBJ2-1 TRBV15 14 CATSIGGAANEQFF
TRBJ2-1 TRBV2 16 CASSSPDRAPFNEQFF
TRBJ2-1 TRBV10-2 16 CASTASGGAIYNEQFF
TRBJ2-7 TRBV4-3 13 CASSPGRGYEQYF
TRBJ2-5 TRBV29-1 21 CSVPKGLEQTGLAGFQETQYF
TRBJ2-1 TRBV3-1 16 CASSLIAGGPYNEQFF
TRBJ2-7 TRBV7-3 16 CASSLSPLAGTYEQYF
TRBJ2-3 TRBV29-1 18 CSVEGHLAGLAEPDTQYF
TRBJ2-1 TRBV20-1 18 CSARILLGGTGTPNEQFF
TRBJ1-1 TRBV5-1 14 CASSGSGGDTEAFF
TRBJ2-3 TRBV7-3 14 CASSFSGFTDTQYF
TRBJ2-1 TRBV4-3 13 CASSQDKFNEQFF
TRBJ1-2 TRBV29-1 15 CSVEDVKGQGYGYTF
TRBJ2-1 TRBV5-6 15 CASSLRQDSYNEQFF
TRBJ1-1 TRBV12-3/TRBV12-4 12 CASTQMNTEAFF
TRBJ2-1 TRBV4-3 16 CASSPATSGGYNEQFF
TRBJ1-1 TRBV6-5 16 CASSYWDSGRSARAFF
TRBJ2-7 TRBV13 14 CASSQQGQSYEQYF
TRBJ2-7 TRBV7-9 11 CASSFDREQYF
TRBJ2-7 TRBV6-2/TRBV6-3 15 CASSSVSRATYEQYF
TRBJ2-2 TRBV29-1 14 CSVEGGLGTGELFF
TRBJ2-7 TRBV12-3/TRBV12-4 12 CASSFSIGEQYF